This TCR beta chain was recovered during a study of T cell repertoires in cytomegalovirus infection (dated by TCRdb to the late 2010s). As for the study more broadly: Donor HLA type was relevant to the analysis, as public TCR beta signatures indicated carriage of CMV infection together with the matching HLA type.

This clonotype came up many times. There is no known antigen for this receptor. Per-base quality was not reported, and no clone a single base away is much larger than it. V was cut back by 0 bases and J by 4 bases, leaving a gap of 4 bases between them. Reading the germline V gene (reference sequence) gives CDR1 DFQATT and CDR2 SNEGSKA. From the cysteine up to the phenylalanine, the CDR3 has a length of 12 residues. Just CDR3 DNA is preserved here, 36 bases in frame from base 1. Points the paper makes about the study in general: Cumulative frequency of public TCR beta family members discriminated carriers of CMV infection plus the relevant HLA type in this cohort and an independent roughly 330-donor cohort. The ex vivo response was dominated by HLA-C-restricted CMV-specific TCR beta clonotypes, which also provided the single most frequent clonotype in two of eight donors.

The instrument given in TCRdb is Illumina HiSeq 1500. TCRdb's own reprocessing of the public reads used fastp at Q25 and MiXCR and kept productive beta chains. CDR3 protein sequences are deduplicated, and each keeps its most common genes and DNA. The sample table contains 200,000 to 300,000 distinct CDR3 sequences; only one count was recorded for 9.1% of them. The ten largest clones capture more than 13% of the sample. The sequence joins TRBV20-1 to TRBJ2-1, with no reliable assignment of the D segment. Sample: PBMCs. This TCR was recovered from a human donor in good health (CMV status not recorded). Some clones in this sample may be carry-over from other donors' samples. The nucleotide sequence reads TGCAGTGCTAGAGATCTGTACAATGAGCAGTTCTTC. Its translation is CSARDLYNEQFF.